This is a list of T cell receptor beta chains from one sample in a study of OX40 agonist ivuxolimab in advanced cancers. The repertoire was sequenced with immunoSEQ multiplex PCR; TCRdb's copy has only in-frame clones and lacks some. The sample lists tens of thousands of clones; 83% were seen once. This specimen was CD4+ or CD8+ T cells sorted from blood, taken in a trial of the OX40 agonist ivuxolimab. Receptors originate from an adult with an advanced solid tumor such as melanoma, head and neck, liver or kidney cancer. The CDR3 runs from the conserved cysteine through the conserved F or W.

J,length,V,CDR3
TRBJ1-6,16,TRBV6-1,CASSEARGGYNSPLHF
TRBJ1-3,15,TRBV5-1,CASSSYGGSGNTIYF
TRBJ1-1,13,TRBV19,CASGQGVYTEAFF
NA,14,TRBV10-1,CASSGQGGSYEQYF
TRBJ2-1,17,TRBV10-3,CAISESTGYSSYNEQFF
TRBJ1-4,16,TRBV7-2,CASSLPSWTGPGELFF
TRBJ2-2,14,TRBV5-1,CASSLGWTTGELFF
TRBJ2-7,14,TRBV13,CASSLGWGRNEQYF
TRBJ2-5,16,TRBV7-6,CASSLGSWGGGETQYF
TRBJ1-1,13,TRBV4-1,CASSQGERTEAFF
TRBJ1-5,13,TRBV1,CTSSRGGNQPQHF
TRBJ1-6,17,TRBV5-6,CASSSRMDSSLNSPLHF
TRBJ2-5,15,TRBV6-1,CASTQGRAVQETQYF
TRBJ2-3,15,TRBV10-2,CASSSGNLYTDTQYF
TRBJ2-7,13,TRBV5-4,CASSFGVGREQYF
TRBJ1-6,15,TRBV28,CASSPGTGGNSPLHF
TRBJ1-1,15,TRBV7-9,CASSSTTGGKTEAFF
TRBJ2-4,13,TRBV18,CASSPPGGNIQYF
TRBJ2-7,14,TRBV7-2,CASSLNRETYEQYF
TRBJ1-1,15,TRBV21-1,CASSRGDGSNTEAFF
TRBJ2-7,14,TRBV28,CASSSRGYSYEQYF
TRBJ2-1,18,TRBV5-1,CASSWPGTSGGAYNEQFF
TRBJ1-1,13,TRBV6-1,CASKRQSNTEAFF
TRBJ1-5,21,TRBV4-1,CASSRGFSQARAAYSNQPQHF
TRBJ2-2,15,TRBV6-5,CASSYSFDSGGELFF
TRBJ1-5,14,TRBV4-2,CASSFGRVDQPQHF
TRBJ1-1,14,TRBV5-6,CASSPRTGGGEAFF
TRBJ2-3,15,TRBV19,CASSIGSQGYDTQYF
TRBJ1-1,16,TRBV7-2,CASSLAPAGGSTEAFF
TRBJ2-7,14,TRBV10-1,CASSGPGQPYEQYF
TRBJ2-5,13,TRBV14,CASSQEGEETQYF
TRBJ1-4,17,TRBV7-9,CASSSPGQGVYNEKLFF
TRBJ1-5,15,TRBV19,CASSLTGTNYQPQHF
TRBJ2-5,17,TRBV7-8,CASSLEGLAGGEETQYF
TRBJ2-7,14,TRBV6-5,CASSYSGSSYEQYF
TRBJ1-1,16,TRBV2,CASSVPADTMNTEAFF
TRBJ1-2,15,TRBV7-9,CASSRGGRHDYGYTF
TRBJ2-1,14,TRBV19,CASQWGNRVNEQFF
TRBJ1-1,14,TRBV5-1,CASSLGEGDTEAFF
TRBJ1-1,14,TRBV30,CAWSNGQGDTEAFF
TRBJ1-6,15,TRBV27,CASSWGQGGNSPLHF
TRBJ2-1,16,TRBV27,CASSSDRDLSYNEQFF
TRBJ1-6,13,TRBV5-5,CASSFETYSPLHF
TRBJ2-7,14,TRBV27,CASSLGAGLYEQYF
TRBJ1-1,16,TRBV6-5,CASSYGVQGIDTEAFF
TRBJ2-7,16,TRBV2,CASSERLTEIKSEQYF
TRBJ2-7,15,TRBV4-1,CASSWSSGADYEQYF
TRBJ2-5,13,TRBV7-3,CASSIRSQETQYF
TRBJ2-7,12,TRBV2,CASSELGYEQYF
TRBJ2-7,16,TRBV4-2,CASSQEERGGSYEQYF
TRBJ2-6,20,TRBV21-1,CASSASGAGIDFSGANVLTF
TRBJ1-2,13,TRBV5-1,CASSLFDNYGYTF
TRBJ2-5,15,TRBV4-1,CASSDYGTSEETQYF
TRBJ1-2,12,TRBV7-9,CASGAPAYGYTF
TRBJ1-6,18,TRBV4-1,CASSQDRDTRSYNSPLHF
TRBJ1-2,16,TRBV14,CASSQDQIGRGYGYTF
TRBJ2-7,14,TRBV27,CASSDWGPGYEQYF
TRBJ2-3,12,TRBV5-4,CATRQGSDTQYF
TRBJ1-1,17,TRBV19,CASSARDRVIMNTEAFF
TRBJ2-1,19,TRBV4-1,CASSQEGGAGGWRYNEQFF